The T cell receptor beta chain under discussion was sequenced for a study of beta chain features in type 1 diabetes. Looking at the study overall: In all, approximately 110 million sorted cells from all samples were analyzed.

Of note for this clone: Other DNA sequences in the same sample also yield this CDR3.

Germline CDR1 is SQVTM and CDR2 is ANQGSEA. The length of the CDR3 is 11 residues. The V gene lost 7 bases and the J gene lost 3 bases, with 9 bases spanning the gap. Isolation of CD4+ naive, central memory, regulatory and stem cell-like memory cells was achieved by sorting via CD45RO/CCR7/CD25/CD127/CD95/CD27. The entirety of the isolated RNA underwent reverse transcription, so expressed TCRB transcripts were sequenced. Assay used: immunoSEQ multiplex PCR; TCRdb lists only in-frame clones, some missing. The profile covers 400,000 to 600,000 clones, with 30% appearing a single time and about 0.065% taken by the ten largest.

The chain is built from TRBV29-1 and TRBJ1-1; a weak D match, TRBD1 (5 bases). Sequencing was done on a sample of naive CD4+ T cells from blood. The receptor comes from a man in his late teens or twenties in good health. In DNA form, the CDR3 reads TGCAGCGGCGGGACGGACACTGAAGCTTTCTTT. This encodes CSGGTDTEAFF.